Listed below are T cell receptor beta chains from one sample, sequenced in a study of metastatic and nonmetastatic thyroid tumors. TCRdb reprocessed the PCR reads via MiXCR. Among tens of thousands of clones, about 15% were seen once, and the ten largest hold 9% to 10%. The specimen sequenced was tumor tissue. These receptors were collected from a female donor with papillary thyroid cancer or a benign thyroid nodule (not recorded which). Some clones in this sample may be carry-over from other donors' samples. The CDR3 runs from the conserved cysteine through the conserved F or W. Each record gives: clone size, V gene, J gene, D gene, CDR3 DNA, CDR3 protein. The D gene is left open where the match is weak. The listing skips clone size in some rows; elsewhere it reads once, few, many or a size class.

abundance: NA; v_gene: TRBV7-2; j_gene: TRBJ2-1; d_gene: TRBD1; CDR3nt: TGTGCCAGCAGCTTAGCCCCCGGACAGGTCTCCTACAATGAGCAGTTCTTT; CDR3aa: CASSLAPGQVSYNEQFF
abundance: few; v_gene: TRBV6-1; j_gene: TRBJ1-6; d_gene: TRBD1; CDR3nt: TGTGCCAGCAGTCCGGACAGGGGAAATGTGGCTTCACCCCTCCACTTT; CDR3aa: CASSPDRGNVASPLHF
abundance: few; v_gene: TRBV6-1; j_gene: TRBJ1-2; d_gene: TRBD1; CDR3nt: TGTGCCAGCAGTCCTACGGACAGGGGGTATGGCTACACCTTC; CDR3aa: CASSPTDRGYGYTF
abundance: NA; v_gene: TRBV5-1; j_gene: TRBJ2-3; d_gene: NA; CDR3nt: TGCGCCAGCAGCGCGGAGGGGACAGCTAGCACAGATACGCAGTATTTT; CDR3aa: CASSAEGTASTDTQYF
abundance: NA; v_gene: TRBV6-2/TRBV6-3; j_gene: TRBJ1-1; d_gene: NA; CDR3nt: TGTGCCAGCAGTTACGCCGCGACTGTCTTTAAAACTGTAGCTTTCTTT; CDR3aa: CASSYAATVFKTVAFF
abundance: many; v_gene: TRBV27; j_gene: TRBJ2-7; d_gene: TRBD2; CDR3nt: TGTGCCAGCAGTTTTCGCGGGAGGGTTCTCATCGACGAGCAGTACTTC; CDR3aa: CASSFRGRVLIDEQYF
abundance: many; v_gene: TRBV2; j_gene: TRBJ1-3; d_gene: NA; CDR3nt: TGTGCCAGCAGCGCGACACCGGTCTCTGGAAACACCATATATTTT; CDR3aa: CASSATPVSGNTIYF
abundance: NA; v_gene: TRBV30; j_gene: TRBJ1-2; d_gene: NA; CDR3nt: TGTGCCTGGACTGTCACAGCGAACTATGGCTACACCTTC; CDR3aa: CAWTVTANYGYTF
abundance: many; v_gene: TRBV20-1; j_gene: TRBJ1-2; d_gene: NA; CDR3nt: TGCAGTGCTAGAATCAGGGCCGGCTATGGCTACACCTTC; CDR3aa: CSARIRAGYGYTF
abundance: many; v_gene: TRBV5-6; j_gene: TRBJ2-1; d_gene: TRBD1; CDR3nt: TGTGCCAGCAGCTTGGTGTCCAGGGGGAATGAGCAGTTCTTC; CDR3aa: CASSLVSRGNEQFF
abundance: many; v_gene: TRBV10-3; j_gene: TRBJ1-2; d_gene: NA; CDR3nt: TGTGCCATCAGTGAGGTTGTTTCTAACTATGGCTACACCTTC; CDR3aa: CAISEVVSNYGYTF
abundance: many; v_gene: TRBV20-1; j_gene: TRBJ2-3; d_gene: TRBD2; CDR3nt: TGCAGTACCGTCGGCGGGGGAGGGCCAATAGATACGCAGTATTTT; CDR3aa: CSTVGGGGPIDTQYF
abundance: many; v_gene: TRBV20-1; j_gene: TRBJ2-3; d_gene: TRBD2; CDR3nt: TGCAGTGCTAGAGACCCTTCGGGAGCGGGGGATACGCAGTATTTT; CDR3aa: CSARDPSGAGDTQYF
abundance: many; v_gene: TRBV10-1; j_gene: TRBJ2-5; d_gene: NA; CDR3nt: TGCGCCAGCAGTGAAGGGGACCCACCGACCCAAGAGACCCAGTACTTC; CDR3aa: CASSEGDPPTQETQYF
abundance: many; v_gene: TRBV5-1; j_gene: TRBJ1-1; d_gene: NA; CDR3nt: TGCGCCAGCAGCTTGGCCGCGGGGACTGAAGCTTTCTTT; CDR3aa: CASSLAAGTEAFF
abundance: many; v_gene: TRBV2; j_gene: TRBJ2-7; d_gene: NA; CDR3nt: TGTGCCAGCAGCCGAGGGCCGGGCGAGCAGTACTTC; CDR3aa: CASSRGPGEQYF
abundance: many; v_gene: TRBV5-1; j_gene: TRBJ1-1; d_gene: NA; CDR3nt: TGCGCCAGCAGCTCCGCTGGGAACACTGAAGCTTTCTTT; CDR3aa: CASSSAGNTEAFF
abundance: many; v_gene: TRBV28; j_gene: TRBJ1-2; d_gene: NA; CDR3nt: TGTGCCAGCAGTTCTCCCCCACTCGGACTCGCACGTTCATATGGCTACACCTTC; CDR3aa: CASSSPPLGLARSYGYTF
abundance: many; v_gene: TRBV5-1; j_gene: TRBJ1-1; d_gene: NA; CDR3nt: TGCGCCAGCAGCTTTCGTGGGATAGGCCAAACGGGCACTGAAGCTTTCTTT; CDR3aa: CASSFRGIGQTGTEAFF
abundance: many; v_gene: TRBV5-6; j_gene: TRBJ1-2; d_gene: TRBD1; CDR3nt: TGTGCCAGCAGCTTTTTGGGACAGGGATTAAGTGGCTACACCTTC; CDR3aa: CASSFLGQGLSGYTF
abundance: medium-sized; v_gene: TRBV9; j_gene: TRBJ2-1; d_gene: NA; CDR3nt: TGTGCCAGCAGCGTAGGTTACAATGAGCAGTTCTTC; CDR3aa: CASSVGYNEQFF
abundance: many; v_gene: TRBV24-1; j_gene: TRBJ1-5; d_gene: NA; CDR3nt: TGTGCCACCAGTGATTTGCCGGGACCGCCCCAGCATTTT; CDR3aa: CATSDLPGPPQHF
abundance: NA; v_gene: TRBV30; j_gene: TRBJ1-1; d_gene: NA; CDR3nt: TGTTCCTGGTTTAGGAGAACTGAAGCTTTCTTT; CDR3aa: CSWFRRTEAFF
abundance: NA; v_gene: TRBV6-1; j_gene: TRBJ2-3; d_gene: NA; CDR3nt: TGTGCCAGCAGGTATACACAGCCGTCTAGCACAGATACGCAGTATTTT; CDR3aa: CASRYTQPSSTDTQYF
abundance: NA; v_gene: TRBV11-1; j_gene: TRBJ2-3; d_gene: NA; CDR3nt: TGTGCCAGCAGCTTAGGTGTCGTCAGGGGAACCACAGATACGCAGTATTTT; CDR3aa: CASSLGVVRGTTDTQYF
abundance: few; v_gene: TRBV15; j_gene: TRBJ2-7; d_gene: TRBD2; CDR3nt: TGTGCCACCAGCAGAGACCGAGGGAGGGAGTACGAGCAGTACTTC; CDR3aa: CATSRDRGREYEQYF
abundance: many; v_gene: TRBV28; j_gene: TRBJ2-1; d_gene: TRBD2; CDR3nt: TGTGCCAGCGCATCCGGGACTAGCGATGAGCAGTTCTTC; CDR3aa: CASASGTSDEQFF
abundance: many; v_gene: TRBV7-2; j_gene: TRBJ2-6; d_gene: TRBD1; CDR3nt: TGTGCCAGCAGCTTACACGGACAGGGGCGAAGGGGGGCCAACGTCCTGACTTTC; CDR3aa: CASSLHGQGRRGANVLTF
abundance: many; v_gene: TRBV20-1; j_gene: TRBJ2-1; d_gene: TRBD2; CDR3nt: TGCAGTGCTCGTAGCGGGAGCTCCTACAATGAGCAGTTCTTC; CDR3aa: CSARSGSSYNEQFF
abundance: many; v_gene: TRBV4-3; j_gene: TRBJ2-2; d_gene: TRBD2; CDR3nt: TGCGCCAGCAGCCAACGGGCGGCGGGGGGCTACACCGGGGAGCTGTTTTTT; CDR3aa: CASSQRAAGGYTGELFF
abundance: many; v_gene: TRBV11-1; j_gene: TRBJ2-2; d_gene: TRBD2; CDR3nt: TGTGCCAGCAGCTTAGCGCGGGGAGGGGCCGGCGGGGAGCTGTTTTTT; CDR3aa: CASSLARGGAGGELFF
abundance: NA; v_gene: TRBV4-1; j_gene: TRBJ1-6; d_gene: NA; CDR3nt: TGCGCCAGCAGCCAAGGTTCGGGAAATTCACCCCTCCACTTT; CDR3aa: CASSQGSGNSPLHF
abundance: NA; v_gene: TRBV30; j_gene: TRBJ1-2; d_gene: NA; CDR3nt: TGTGCCTGGAGTTTCAGGGGCTATGGCTACACCTTC; CDR3aa: CAWSFRGYGYTF
abundance: many; v_gene: TRBV7-8; j_gene: TRBJ2-1; d_gene: NA; CDR3nt: TGTGCCAGCAGCGTACACTTAACTGAGCAGTTCTTC; CDR3aa: CASSVHLTEQFF
abundance: NA; v_gene: TRBV7-3; j_gene: TRBJ2-5; d_gene: NA; CDR3nt: TGTTCCATCAGCTTAACACGCATGGAGACCCAGTACTTC; CDR3aa: CSISLTRMETQYF
abundance: many; v_gene: TRBV19; j_gene: TRBJ1-4; d_gene: TRBD1; CDR3nt: TGTGCCAGTAGTCCTCGACAGGGTAGCGGTGAAAAACTGTTTTTT; CDR3aa: CASSPRQGSGEKLFF
abundance: many; v_gene: TRBV4-3; j_gene: TRBJ1-1; d_gene: NA; CDR3nt: TGCGCCAGCAGCCAAGGCCTTATCACTGAAGCTTTCTTT; CDR3aa: CASSQGLITEAFF
abundance: NA; v_gene: TRBV7-8; j_gene: TRBJ1-5; d_gene: NA; CDR3nt: TGTGCCATCAGCTTCCAACTCCGGGACGGTGGATACCAGCCCCAGCATTTT; CDR3aa: CAISFQLRDGGYQPQHF
abundance: NA; v_gene: TRBV20-1; j_gene: TRBJ2-7; d_gene: TRBD2; CDR3nt: TGCAGTGCGGGAGGGGGGTTAGCGGGAGGCCCGACCTACGAGCAGTACTTC; CDR3aa: CSAGGGLAGGPTYEQYF
abundance: many; v_gene: TRBV6-1; j_gene: TRBJ2-5; d_gene: NA; CDR3nt: TGTGCCAGCAGGGATTGGGAGACCCAGTACTTC; CDR3aa: CASRDWETQYF
abundance: many; v_gene: TRBV4-2; j_gene: TRBJ1-4; d_gene: NA; CDR3nt: TGTGCCAGCAGCCAAGTAGGGCAGGGTTGGGAAAAACTGTTTTTT; CDR3aa: CASSQVGQGWEKLFF
abundance: many; v_gene: TRBV19; j_gene: TRBJ1-1; d_gene: NA; CDR3nt: TGTGCCAGTAGTATCCCGGGGGTCACTGAAGCTTTCTTT; CDR3aa: CASSIPGVTEAFF
abundance: many; v_gene: TRBV3-1; j_gene: TRBJ2-1; d_gene: NA; CDR3nt: TGTGCCAGCAGCCAAGTCTCGGGACTCCCATACAATGAGCAGTTCTTC; CDR3aa: CASSQVSGLPYNEQFF
abundance: NA; v_gene: TRBV19; j_gene: TRBJ1-1; d_gene: NA; CDR3nt: TGTGCCAGCAGTATTAACATGAGGGACACTGAAGCTATCTTT; CDR3aa: CASSINMRDTEAIF
abundance: many; v_gene: TRBV6-2/TRBV6-3; j_gene: TRBJ2-3; d_gene: NA; CDR3nt: TGTGCCAGCAGTTCCGTTATACGAGAGACAGATACGCAGTATTTT; CDR3aa: CASSSVIRETDTQYF
abundance: many; v_gene: TRBV2; j_gene: TRBJ1-5; d_gene: TRBD1; CDR3nt: TGTGCCAGCAGTGGACAGGGGAATCAGCCCCAGCATTTT; CDR3aa: CASSGQGNQPQHF
abundance: many; v_gene: TRBV5-8; j_gene: TRBJ1-2; d_gene: TRBD1; CDR3nt: TGTGCCAGCAGCTTCGGACAGGGGGCATACTATGGCTACACCTTC; CDR3aa: CASSFGQGAYYGYTF
abundance: many; v_gene: TRBV7-9; j_gene: TRBJ2-5; d_gene: NA; CDR3nt: TGTGCCAGCAGCTTAGGGGCCCAAGAGACCCAGTACTTC; CDR3aa: CASSLGAQETQYF
abundance: medium-sized; v_gene: TRBV24-1; j_gene: TRBJ2-2; d_gene: NA; CDR3nt: TGTGCCACCAGTAGCCTTACGGCGGACACCGGGGAGCTGTTTTTT; CDR3aa: CATSSLTADTGELFF
abundance: many; v_gene: TRBV27; j_gene: TRBJ1-5; d_gene: TRBD1; CDR3nt: TGTGCCAGCAGTTTGAGTGGTTGGACAGGGAATCAGCCCCAGCATTTT; CDR3aa: CASSLSGWTGNQPQHF
abundance: many; v_gene: TRBV27; j_gene: TRBJ2-5; d_gene: NA; CDR3nt: TGTGCCAGCAGTTTATCCCCTGACTCGGTTCAAGAGACCCAGTACTTC; CDR3aa: CASSLSPDSVQETQYF
abundance: many; v_gene: TRBV10-1; j_gene: TRBJ2-1; d_gene: TRBD1; CDR3nt: TGCGCCAGCAGTCCCGGGACAGGGGGACACAATGAGCAGTTCTTC; CDR3aa: CASSPGTGGHNEQFF